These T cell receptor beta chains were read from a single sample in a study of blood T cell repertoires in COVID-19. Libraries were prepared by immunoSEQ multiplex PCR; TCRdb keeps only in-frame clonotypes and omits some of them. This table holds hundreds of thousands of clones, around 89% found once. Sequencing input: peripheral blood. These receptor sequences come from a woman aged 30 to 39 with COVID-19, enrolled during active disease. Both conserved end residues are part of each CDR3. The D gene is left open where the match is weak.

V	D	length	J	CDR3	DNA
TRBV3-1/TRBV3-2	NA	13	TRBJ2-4	CASSQSARNIQYF	TGTGCCAGCAGCCAGTCAGCGAGAAACATTCAGTACTTC
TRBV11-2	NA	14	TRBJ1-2	CASSLDVGGYGYTF	TGTGCCAGCAGCTTAGATGTCGGGGGCTATGGCTACACCTTC
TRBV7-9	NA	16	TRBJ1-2	CASSFLLVGRLYGYTF	TGTGCCAGCAGCTTCCTTTTAGTTGGGAGACTCTATGGCTACACCTTC
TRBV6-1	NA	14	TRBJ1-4	CASREPVLREKLFF	TGTGCCAGCAGGGAACCCGTTTTGCGTGAAAAACTGTTTTTT
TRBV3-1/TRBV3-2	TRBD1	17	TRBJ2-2	CASSQDLGTGITGELFF	TGTGCCAGCAGCCAAGATCTTGGGACAGGGATCACCGGGGAGCTGTTTTTT
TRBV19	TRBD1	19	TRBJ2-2	CASSPRDRGLVANTGELFF	TGTGCCAGTAGTCCCCGGGACAGGGGGCTCGTAGCGAACACCGGGGAGCTGTTTTTT
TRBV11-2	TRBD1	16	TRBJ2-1	CASAPLRGPSYNEQFF	TGTGCCAGCGCCCCCTTGAGGGGGCCGTCCTACAATGAGCAGTTCTTC
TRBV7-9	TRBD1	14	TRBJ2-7	CASSDRDRAYEQYF	TGTGCCAGCAGCGACCGGGACAGGGCCTACGAGCAGTACTTC
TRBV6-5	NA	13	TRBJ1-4	CASSQGLFEKLFF	TGTGCCAGCAGCCAGGGGTTATTTGAAAAACTGTTTTTT
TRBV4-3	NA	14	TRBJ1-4	CASSRQGLGEKLFF	TGCGCCAGCAGCCGCCAGGGGTTGGGAGAAAAACTGTTTTTT
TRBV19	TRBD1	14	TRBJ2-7	CASSMGRGTGEQYF	TGTGCCAGTAGTATGGGGCGCGGGACAGGCGAGCAGTACTTC
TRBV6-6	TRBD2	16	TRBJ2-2	CASSYKGLAGTGELFF	TGTGCCAGCAGTTACAAGGGACTAGCGGGCACCGGGGAGCTGTTTTTT
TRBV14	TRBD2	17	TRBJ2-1	CASSYSIAGVLNNEQFF	TGTGCCAGCAGCTATTCGATAGCGGGAGTGTTGAACAATGAGCAGTTCTTC